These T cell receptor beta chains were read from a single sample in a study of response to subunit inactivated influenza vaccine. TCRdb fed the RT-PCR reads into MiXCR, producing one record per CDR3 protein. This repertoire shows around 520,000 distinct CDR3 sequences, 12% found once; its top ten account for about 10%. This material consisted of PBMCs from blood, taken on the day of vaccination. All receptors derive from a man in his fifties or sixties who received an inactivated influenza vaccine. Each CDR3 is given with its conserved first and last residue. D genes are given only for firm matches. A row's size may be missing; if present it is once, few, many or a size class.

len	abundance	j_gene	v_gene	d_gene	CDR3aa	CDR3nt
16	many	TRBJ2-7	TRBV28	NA	CASSLGPRRYIYEQYF	TGTGCCAGCAGTTTAGGCCCCCGAAGGTATATATACGAGCAGTACTTC
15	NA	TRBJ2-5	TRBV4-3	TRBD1	CASSRATGVQETQYF	TGCGCCAGCAGCCGAGCGACAGGGGTCCAAGAGACCCAGTACTTC
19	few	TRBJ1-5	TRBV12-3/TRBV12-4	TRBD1	CARSFGPRTGGLINQPQHF	TGTGCCCGCAGTTTTGGTCCAAGGACAGGGGGCCTAATAAATCAGCCCCAGCATTTT
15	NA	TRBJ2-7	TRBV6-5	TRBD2	CASSYSGGGTYEQYF	TGTGCCAGCAGTTACTCAGGCGGGGGAACCTACGAGCAGTACTTC
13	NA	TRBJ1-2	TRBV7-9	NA	CASSILPGPIVRF	TGTGCCAGCAGCATACTCCCGGGGCCTATAGTAAGGTTC
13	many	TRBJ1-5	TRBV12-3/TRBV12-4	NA	CASSFQGGQPQHF	TGTGCCAGCAGTTTTCAGGGAGGTCAGCCCCAGCATTTT
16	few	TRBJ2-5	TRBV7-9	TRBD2	CASSLVGLAGQETQYF	TGTGCCAGCAGCTTAGTCGGACTAGCTGGTCAAGAGACCCAGTACTTC
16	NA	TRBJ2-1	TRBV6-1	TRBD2	CASSDGLAGPYNEQFF	TGTGCCAGCAGTGATGGACTAGCGGGGCCCTACAATGAGCAGTTCTTC
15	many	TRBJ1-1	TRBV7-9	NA	CASYRVGGASTEAFF	TGTGCCAGCTACCGCGTGGGAGGGGCCAGCACTGAAGCTTTCTTT
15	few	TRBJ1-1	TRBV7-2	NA	CASSTRPAVDTEAFF	TGTGCCAGCAGCACGAGGCCGGCTGTGGACACTGAAGCTTTCTTT
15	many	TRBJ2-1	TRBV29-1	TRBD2	CSEATSGGTQAEQFF	TGCAGCGAAGCAACTAGCGGGGGGACGCAGGCTGAGCAGTTCTTC